This entry lists 25 T cell receptor beta chains sequenced from one sample in a study of T cell responses to AZD1222 COVID-19 vaccine. Assay: immunoSEQ multiplex PCR; the TCRdb copy retains only in-frame clones and omits some. The sample lists 150,000 to 200,000 clones, roughly 94% seen once, with more than 1.5% in the top ten. Sequences were derived from peripheral blood, sampled 28 days after the second AZD1222 dose. The source is an adult who received the AZD1222 COVID-19 vaccine.

The chain joins TRBV2 to TRBJ2-1; the D gene is possibly TRBD1 (6 bases). The germline V gene encodes CDR1 SNHLY and CDR2 FYNNEI. V was cut by 3 bases and J by 10 bases, with 13 bases left in between. The CDR3 spans 13 residues. The CDR3 is CASSESQGLEQFF. In nucleotides, the CDR3 is TGTGCCAGCAGTGAGAGTCAGGGGTTGGAGCAGTTCTTC.

This chain connects TRBV6-2 or TRBV6-3 to TRBJ2-3; the D is unclear. Germline V gives CDR1 MNHEY, CDR2 SVGEGT. There are 15 residues in the CDR3. The ends were cut back, 4 bases at V and 0 bases at J, with 11 bases in the middle. The chain's CDR3 is CASSFQQDSTDTQYF. The CDR3 coding sequence is TGTGCCAGCAGTTTCCAACAAGACAGCACAGATACGCAGTATTTT.

The chain carries TRBV28 and TRBJ2-7; D tentatively fits TRBD1 or TRBD2 (6 bases each). Trimming removed 8 bases from V and 6 bases from J, with 14 bases in between. Germline V gene data show CDR1 as MDHEN and CDR2 as SYDVKM. The CDR3 consists of 12 residues. DNA of the CDR3: TGTGCCAGCCTTACTCGGGGGCGCGAGCAGTACTTC. Residues: CASLTRGREQYF.

The V gene is TRBV5-5, the J gene TRBJ1-1; tentatively, D is TRBD1 (5 bases). The CDR3 is 13 residues long. Germline assignment: CDR1 SGHKS and CDR2 YYEKEE (reference sequence). Trimming took 4 bases from V and 6 from J, leaving 13 bases between them. This chain's CDR3 is CASSPVRGAEAFF. The CDR3, as DNA: TGTGCCAGCAGCCCGGTAAGGGGCGCTGAAGCTTTCTTT.

The chain employs TRBV28 and TRBJ1-2, with a possible D match to TRBD1 (6 bases). V lost 2 bases and J lost 2, with 9 bases in between. Per the germline V gene, CDR1 is MDHEN and CDR2 is SYDVKM. The CDR3 has 14 amino acids. CDR3 DNA sequence: TGTGCCAGCAGTTTAAACAGGGCGAACTATGGCTACACCTTC. It translates to CASSLNRANYGYTF.

V and J are TRBV27 and TRBJ1-1; 8 bases are a match to TRBD1. Germline CDR1 is MNHEY and CDR2 is SMNVEV (reference sequence). This CDR3 is built from 15 residues. V dropped 3 bases and J dropped 5; count of bases not matched to a gene: 8. The CDR3 region is CASSFSPRQGTEAFF. The CDR3 coding sequence is TGTGCCAGCAGTTTTTCCCCCAGACAGGGGACTGAAGCTTTCTTT.

This chain joins TRBV18 and TRBJ1-1; the D gene is possibly TRBD1 (6 bases). CDR3 length equals 15 residues. V was trimmed by 5 bases and J by 5 bases, leaving 18 bases between them. Germline CDR1 and CDR2: KGHSH and LQKENI. DNA for the CDR3: TGTGCCAGCTCATCAGAAATGGGGGGCAGTACTGAAGCTTTCTTT. This sequence encodes CASSSEMGGSTEAFF.

The chain joins TRBV28 to TRBJ1-4; D might be TRBD1 (6 bases). V was clipped by 5 bases and J by 4 bases, with 17 bases between them. Germline CDR1 and CDR2: MDHEN and SYDVKM. CDR3 length equals 16 residues. The CDR3 protein is CASSPPRGQHNEKLFF. In DNA form, the CDR3 reads TGTGCCAGCAGTCCTCCGCGTGGACAGCATAATGAAAAACTGTTTTTT.

This chain uses TRBV6-4 with TRBJ2-3; tentative D call: TRBD2 (6 bases). Germline V gene data show CDR1 as MRHNA and CDR2 as SNTAGT. The V end lost 0 bases, the J end lost 4 bases, and 20 bases lay between the germline ends. CDR3 size: 18 residues. Here the CDR3 reads CASSDSMGPGRRADTQYF. CDR3 bases: TGTGCCAGCAGTGACTCGATGGGCCCGGGGAGGAGGGCAGATACGCAGTATTTT.

This sequence joins TRBV6-1 and TRBJ2-1; 12 bases match TRBD2. The CDR3 is 17 amino acids. Trimming cost V 3 bases and J 8 bases; bases outside gene matches: 11. Germline CDR1 MNHNS, CDR2 SASEGT. CDR3 sequence (DNA): TGTGCCAGCAGTGACCCGGGACTAGCGGGCCTTTTGGATGAGCAGTTCTTC. Translating it yields CASSDPGLAGLLDEQFF.

The chain combines TRBV11-2 with TRBJ2-1, with 9 bases that match TRBD2. The V gene end was trimmed by 5 bases and the J gene end by 10 bases; junction bases not matched to a gene: 9. The CDR3 has 14 residues. Germline assignment: CDR1 SGHAT and CDR2 FQNNGV. The CDR3 sequence: CASSRGGAWSEQFF. In DNA form, the CDR3 reads TGTGCCAGCAGCCGCGGGGGGGCCTGGTCGGAGCAGTTCTTC.

The rearrangement links TRBV7-8 to TRBJ1-2; D remains ambiguous. The germline CDR1 and CDR2 sequences are SGHVS and FQNEAQ. V gave up 1 base and J gave up 0 bases, with 18 bases separating them. The CDR3 totals 18 residues. In nucleotides, the CDR3 is TGTGCCAGCAGCTTAGGTCTACAGAAGGGATCAACTAACTATGGCTACACCTTC. Translating gives CASSLGLQKGSTNYGYTF.

This chain connects TRBV11-3 to TRBJ1-2; 9 bases are a match to TRBD1. Germline V gene lookup returns CDR1 SGHNT and CDR2 YENEEA. CDR3 length equals 15 residues. V lost 4 bases to trimming and J lost 2 bases; unmatched junction nucleotides: 5. CDR3 DNA: TGTGCCAGCAGCTCATGGACAGGGGAGAACTATGGCTACACCTTC. Protein product: CASSSWTGENYGYTF.

The chain employs TRBV11-3 and TRBJ2-1; 10 bases agree with TRBD2. This CDR3 is 16 amino acids long. V dropped 1 base and J dropped 7; count of bases not matched to a gene: 7. The germline V gene has CDR1 SGHNT and CDR2 YENEEA. The CDR3 loop is CASSLGVVAGGNEQFF. As DNA, the CDR3 is TGTGCCAGCAGCTTAGGTGTAGTAGCGGGGGGAAATGAGCAGTTCTTC.

This clone was detected only once. The V call is TRBV4-1, the J call TRBJ1-4; D is uncertain. V was shortened by 3 bases and J by 0 bases, with 14 bases between the two germline ends. The germline V gene has CDR1 MGHRA and CDR2 YSYEKL. The CDR3 covers 17 residues. The CDR3 spells CASSQTWAGATNEKLFF. CDR3 bases: TGCGCCAGCAGCCAGACCTGGGCGGGCGCAACTAATGAAAAACTGTTTTTT.

V gene TRBV2 combines with J gene TRBJ1-3, with D perhaps matching TRBD1 (6 bases). V dropped 3 bases and J dropped 10 bases, with 19 bases sitting between them. The CDR3 length is 15 residues. The germline CDR1 and CDR2 sequences are SNHLY and FYNNEI. The CDR3 protein is CASSEGGGITRTIYF. The CDR3 DNA reads as TGTGCCAGCAGTGAGGGGGGCGGAATCACTCGAACCATATATTTT. Full variable domain (missing parts from reference TRBV2 and TRBJ1-3): EPEVTQTPSHQVTQMGQEVILRCVPISNHLYFYWYRQILGQKVEFLVSFYNNEISEKSEIFDDQFSVERPDGSNFTLKIRSTKLEDSAMYFCASSEGGGITRTIYFGEGSWLTVV.

The J gene is TRBJ2-3, the V gene TRBV5-1; D call uncertain. This CDR3 comprises 15 residues. V was clipped by 3 bases and J by 0 bases, with 11 bases between them. Germline values: CDR1 SGHRS, CDR2 YFSETQ. The CDR3 DNA follows: TGCGCCAGCAGCTCGCTTGCTCTCAGCACAGATACGCAGTATTTT. Encoded protein: CASSSLALSTDTQYF.

CDR3 DNA: TGTGCCAGCAGCGTAGCGAGCGGGAGTGAGCAGTTCTTC. Translated: CASSVASGSEQFF. The chain employs TRBV9 and TRBJ2-1; 8 bases map to TRBD2. CDR3 length: 13 amino acids. Germline lookup yields CDR1 SGDLS and CDR2 YYNGEE. V lost 0 bases to trimming and J lost 9 bases; unmatched junction nucleotides: 2.

The chain is built from TRBV11-2 and TRBJ1-1; 8 bases agree with TRBD1. V trimming: 5 bases; J trimming: 5 bases; junction bases outside the gene matches: 4. Germline lookup yields CDR1 SGHAT and CDR2 FQNNGV. The CDR3 is 13 amino acids. CDR3 sequence: CASSQGAGTEAFF. The CDR3 nucleotides are TGTGCCAGCAGCCAGGGGGCTGGGACTGAAGCTTTCTTT.

Remarks on this clone: Other DNA sequences in the same sample also yield this CDR3. The chain combines TRBV18 with TRBJ1-1; no clear D. CDR3 length: 12 amino acids. Germline CDR1 is KGHSH and CDR2 is LQKENI. V was clipped by 4 bases and J by 3 bases, with 6 bases between them. The CDR3 DNA reads as TGTGCCAGCTCACGCGGAGACACTGAAGCTTTCTTT. This encodes CASSRGDTEAFF.

The chain links TRBV28 to TRBJ1-5; D gene uncertain. Trimming removed 3 bases at V and 7 bases at J, with 7 bases between. Germline-derived CDR1 and CDR2 are MDHEN and SYDVKM. The CDR3 contains 12 residues. The DNA of the CDR3 is TGTGCCAGCAGTTTCTCTCAGCAGCCCCAGCATTTT. As protein: CASSFSQQPQHF.

The chain combines TRBV5-1 with TRBJ1-2, with 12 positions matching TRBD1. Trimming removed 4 bases from V and 6 bases from J; junction bases left unmatched: 7. This CDR3 region has 15 residues. Germline V gives CDR1 SGHRS, CDR2 YFSETQ. The CDR3 coding sequence is TGCGCCAGCAGCCTCCGGGACAGGGGGCCGGATGGCTACACCTTC. Translating gives CASSLRDRGPDGYTF.

V is TRBV5-6 and J is TRBJ1-6; TRBD1 agrees at 9 bases. From germline, CDR1 is SGHDT and CDR2 YYEEEE. V lost 4 bases to trimming and J lost 7 bases; unmatched junction nucleotides: 6. The CDR3 totals 15 residues. CDR3 residues: CASSQRDRVNSPLHF. CDR3 nucleotide sequence: TGTGCCAGCAGCCAAAGGGACAGGGTAAATTCACCCCTCCACTTT.

The rearrangement joins TRBV19 to TRBJ1-5; the match to TRBD1 covers 11 bases. This CDR3 region has 15 residues. Germline V gene lookup returns CDR1 LNHDA and CDR2 SQIVND (reference sequence). J was trimmed by 4 bases and V by 5 bases; bases with no gene match: 4. This CDR3 reads CASSWTGGSNQPQHF. In DNA, the CDR3 is TGTGCCAGTAGTTGGACAGGGGGCTCAAATCAGCCCCAGCATTTT.

This chain connects TRBV14 to TRBJ1-2, with D hard to call. With 0 bases removed from V and 8 bases from J, the gap between germline ends came to 7 bases. From germline, CDR1 is SGHDN and CDR2 FVKESK. The CDR3 covers 12 residues. Written as DNA, the CDR3 is TGTGCCAGCAGCCAAGAAGACTGGGGCTACACCTTC. It translates to CASSQEDWGYTF.